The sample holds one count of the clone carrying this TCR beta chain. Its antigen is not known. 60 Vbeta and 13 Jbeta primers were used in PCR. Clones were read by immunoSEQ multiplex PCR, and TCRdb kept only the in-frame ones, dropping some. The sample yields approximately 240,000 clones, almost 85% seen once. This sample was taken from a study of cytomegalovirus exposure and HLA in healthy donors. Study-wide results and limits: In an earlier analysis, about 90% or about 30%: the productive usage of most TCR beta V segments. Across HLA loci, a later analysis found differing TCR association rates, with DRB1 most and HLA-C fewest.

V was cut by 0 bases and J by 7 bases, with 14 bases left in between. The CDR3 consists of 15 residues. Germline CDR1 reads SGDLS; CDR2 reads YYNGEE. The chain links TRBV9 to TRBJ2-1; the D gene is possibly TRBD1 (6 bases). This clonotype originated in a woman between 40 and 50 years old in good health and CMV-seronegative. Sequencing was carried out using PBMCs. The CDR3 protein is CASSVGGQEWNEQFF. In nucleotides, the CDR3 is TGTGCCAGCAGCGTAGGGGGACAAGAGTGGAATGAGCAGTTCTTC.